One sample yielded the 5 T cell receptor beta chains listed below, sequenced in a study of beta chain features in type 1 diabetes. Study-wide results and caveats: Type 1 diabetes patients had moderately but significantly shorter TCRB CDR3s in all four CD4+ subsets.

The investigators reverse transcribed all of the isolated RNA, so they sequenced expressed TCRB transcripts. Here immunoSEQ multiplex PCR was the method, and the copy in TCRdb shows in-frame clones only, minus some. The sample lists around 360,000 clones, roughly 12% occurring once. Their specific antigens are unknown. What was sequenced was naive CD4+ T cells from blood. The receptor set was obtained from a woman between 18 and 29 years old with type 1 diabetes.

The sample holds a few counts of this clone. The rearrangement uses TRBV28 and TRBJ2-1, with D hard to call. This CDR3 has 12 amino acids. Germline V gene lookup returns CDR1 MDHEN and CDR2 SYDVKM. Deletions cut 2 bases from V and 9 bases from J, with 8 bases between. The CDR3 sequence is CASSLLRSEQFF. CDR3 coding DNA: TGTGCCAGCAGTTTACTAAGGAGTGAGCAGTTCTTC.

This clone has more than one count but fewer than ten. V usage is TRBV4-3 and J usage is TRBJ2-1, with TRBD2 matching over 7 bases. The CDR3 length is 15 residues. Germline values: CDR1 LGHNA, CDR2 YSLEER. V lost 7 bases and J lost 10; bases outside the gene matches: 16. The CDR3 DNA follows: TGCGCCAGCACGCCCGGAGCGGGACCACCGGGGGAGCAGTTCTTC. It specifies CASTPGAGPPGEQFF.

The sample holds a few counts of this clone. V and J are TRBV14 and TRBJ1-1; D call uncertain. CDR1 and CDR2 (germline): SGHDN, FVKESK. V was cut by 4 bases and J by 7 bases, with 16 bases left in between. The CDR3 is 14 amino acids. Here the CDR3 reads CASSPFSGSIEAFF. DNA of the CDR3: TGTGCCAGCAGCCCGTTTTCGGGGAGTATTGAAGCTTTCTTT.

This clone was seen a few times. The chain uses TRBV20-1 and TRBJ2-1; the D gene is possibly TRBD2 (5 bases). V lost 6 bases and J 12 bases, leaving 12 bases between the germline ends. This CDR3 comprises 10 residues. Germline lookup yields CDR1 DFQATT and CDR2 SNEGSKA (reference sequence). The CDR3 here is CSAAELLQFF. DNA for the CDR3: TGCAGTGCAGCGGAGCTTCTGCAGTTCTTC.

This clone was observed a handful of times. This rearrangement joins TRBV4-2 to TRBJ1-5; TRBD1 is a possible D gene (5 bases). The CDR3 contains 15 residues. Trimming removed 0 bases at V and 10 bases at J, with 16 bases between. Per germline, CDR1 LGHNA and CDR2 YNFKEQ. CDR3 sequence reads: CASSQERRVGQPQHF. CDR3 DNA sequence: TGTGCCAGCAGCCAAGAAAGACGGGTGGGGCAACCCCAGCATTTT.